These 27 T cell receptor beta chains share one sample of origin, sequenced in a study of CD8+CD57+ T cells in acquired aplastic anemia (dated by TCRdb to 2017 to 2018). TCRdb shows the sequencer as Illumina HiSeq 2000. TCR beta VDJ combination and CDR3 sequence profiling used genomic DNA as the template. The public reads were run again by TCRdb, first through fastp at Q25 and then through MiXCR, and only productive beta chains were kept. Entries are consolidated by CDR3 protein sequence, retaining the most common genes and DNA. Recorded for this sample are about 190,000 distinct CDR3 sequences; approximately 49% of them occurred a single time. The ten biggest clones cover roughly 15% of the sample. The specimen sequenced was sorted CD4+, CD8+, or CD8+CD57+ T cells (not recorded which) from PBMCs. The receptors were gathered from a human donor in good health, serving as a control.

This clonotype was detected only a few times. This rearrangement joins TRBV9 to TRBJ2-3; D not certain. V was pared by 0 bases and J by 1 base, with 6 bases between. Germline values: CDR1 SGDLS, CDR2 YYNGEE. This CDR3 comprises 14 residues. The CDR3 DNA follows: TGTGCCAGCAGCGTAGCTAGTCGCACAGATACGCAGTATTTT. The encoded protein is CASSVASRTDTQYF.

This clonotype was counted at least ten times. V gene TRBV19 combines with J gene TRBJ1-1; D possibly corresponds to TRBD1 (5 bases). Germline V gene lookup returns CDR1 LNHDA and CDR2 SQIVND (reference sequence). V shed 6 bases and J shed 2 bases, with 13 bases lying between them. The CDR3 length is 14 residues. As DNA, the CDR3 is TGTGCCAGTAGATATACGGGACTCAACACTGAAGCTTTCTTT. Protein sequence: CASRYTGLNTEAFF. Full variable domain (missing parts from reference TRBV19 and TRBJ1-1): DGGITQSPKYLFRKEGQNVTLSCEQNLNHDAMYWYRQDPGQGLRLIYYSQIVNDFQKGDIAEGYSVSREKKESFPLTVTSAQKNPTAFYLCASRYTGLNTEAFFGQGTRLTVV.

This clonotype was recorded many times. The chain recombines TRBV7-9 with TRBJ1-1; the D is unclear. This CDR3 has 15 amino acids. Germline V gene data show CDR1 as SEHNR and CDR2 as FQNEAQ (reference sequence). Trimming left V 1 base short and J 5 bases short, with 14 bases between. In DNA, the CDR3 is TGTGCCAGCAGCTTAGTTGCCACGGCTTTAACTGAAGCTTTCTTT. It codes for CASSLVATALTEAFF.

The J gene is TRBJ2-4, the V gene TRBV24-1, with D tentatively TRBD1 (7 bases). The CDR3 is made up of 16 amino acids. CDR1 and CDR2 (germline): KGHDR, SFDVKD. V dropped 3 bases and J dropped 3 bases, with 14 bases sitting between them. The CDR3 loop reads CATSDATRGDKNIQYF. The CDR3 DNA follows: TGTGCCACCAGTGATGCCACCAGGGGGGACAAAAACATTCAGTACTTC.

The chain links TRBV7-2 to TRBJ2-2, with 9 bases fitting TRBD2. J was trimmed by 5 bases and V by 6 bases; bases with no gene match: 4. The CDR3 consists of 14 residues. From germline, CDR1 is SGHTA and CDR2 FQGNSA. The CDR3 loop is CASRRLAETGELFF. CDR3 DNA: TGTGCCAGCAGACGACTAGCGGAGACCGGGGAGCTGTTTTTT.

This clonotype was detected only once. The chain employs TRBV10-3 and TRBJ2-7, with D possibly TRBD2 on 6 matching bases. The CDR3 consists of 12 residues. V lost 7 bases and J lost 1, with 8 bases in between. CDR1 and CDR2 from the germline V gene are ENHRY and SYGVKD. DNA for the CDR3: TGTGCCATCATGGGGGGTTCCTACGAGCAGTACTTC. Its translation is CAIMGGSYEQYF.

This clonotype was counted ten times or more. The V call is TRBV6-6, the J call TRBJ2-7; 13 nucleotides line up with TRBD2. The germline V gene has CDR1 MNHNY and CDR2 SVGAGI (reference sequence). Germline trimming cut 7 bases from V and 2 bases from J; bases unmatched to any gene: 5. This CDR3 contains 15 residues. In nucleotides, the CDR3 is TGTGCCAGCACTGGGACTAGCGGGACCACCTACGAGCAGTACTTC. This sequence encodes CASTGTSGTTYEQYF.

This clonotype was counted many times. The chain couples TRBV7-9 to TRBJ2-3; D uncertain. The CDR3 totals 13 residues. CDR1 and CDR2 from the germline V gene are SEHNR and FQNEAQ (reference sequence). Deletions cut 2 bases from V and 6 bases from J, with 9 bases between. The CDR3 protein is CASSLQSGDTQYF. CDR3 DNA: TGTGCCAGCAGCTTACAGAGTGGGGATACGCAGTATTTT.

On this clonotype: A read error may account for a junction end that differs from germline. V is TRBV19 and J is TRBJ2-3; the D call may be TRBD1 or TRBD2 (5 bases each). The germline V gene has CDR1 LNHDA and CDR2 SQIVND (reference sequence). The CDR3 has 14 amino acids. CDR3 sequence: CASSVVGRADTRYF. In DNA form, the CDR3 reads TGTGCCAGTAGTGTAGTGGGGCGGGCAGATACGCGGTATTTT. Using reference TRBV19 and TRBJ2-3 for the parts outside the CDR3, the full variable domain is DGGITQSPKYLFRKEGQNVTLSCEQNLNHDAMYWYRQDPGQGLRLIYYSQIVNDFQKGDIAEGYSVSREKKESFPLTVTSAQKNPTAFYLCASSVVGRADTRYFGPGTRLTVL.

This clonotype was seen ten or more times. V and J are TRBV7-2 and TRBJ2-2, with a tentative D call TRBD1 (6 bases). CDR1 is SGHTA and CDR2 is FQGNSA in the germline V gene. This CDR3 contains 16 residues. Trimming removed 5 bases from V and 0 bases from J, with 13 bases in between. In DNA, the CDR3 is TGTGCCAGCAGCAGAGCTCCAGGGGCGAACACCGGGGAGCTGTTTTTT. Protein sequence: CASSRAPGANTGELFF. The variable domain in full, with the rest retrieved from reference TRBV7-2 and TRBJ2-2, is GAGVSQSPSNKVTEKGKDVELRCDPISGHTALYWYRQSLGQGLEFLIYFQGNSAPDKSGLPSDRFSAERTGGSVSTLTIQRTQQEDSAVYLCASSRAPGANTGELFFGEGSRLTVL.

This clonotype has ten or more counts. This rearrangement joins TRBV20-1 to TRBJ1-3; TRBD1 agrees at 8 bases. Germline lookup yields CDR1 DFQATT and CDR2 SNEGSKA (reference sequence). V lost 6 bases to trimming and J lost 0 bases; unmatched junction nucleotides: 16. This CDR3 has 18 amino acids. CDR3 sequence: CSANPPAGQGTSGNTIYF. In DNA form, the CDR3 reads TGCAGTGCCAACCCCCCGGCAGGACAGGGTACCTCTGGAAACACCATATATTTT.

The J gene is TRBJ2-2, the V gene TRBV20-1; D unresolved. Trimming took off 3 bases at V and 4 bases at J, with 15 bases between the two ends. Germline V gene data show CDR1 as DFQATT and CDR2 as SNEGSKA (reference sequence). This CDR3 contains 15 residues. The CDR3 reads CSASRSFSGTGELFF. CDR3 nucleotides: TGCAGTGCTAGCAGATCCTTCTCAGGCACCGGGGAGCTGTTTTTT.

The chain has TRBV5-1 and TRBJ2-5, with D possibly matching TRBD1 (6 bases). Germline V gives CDR1 SGHRS, CDR2 YFSETQ. V shed 4 bases and J shed 6 bases, with 22 bases lying between them. This CDR3 has 16 amino acids. CDR3 nucleotides: TGCGCCAGCAGCCTCGGTCCTTTCGGTGGGGGCAAGACCCAGTACTTC. Amino acids: CASSLGPFGGGKTQYF.

V usage is TRBV7-3 and J usage is TRBJ2-7; 7 bases fit TRBD1. J was trimmed by 2 bases and V by 7 bases; bases with no gene match: 8. Germline V gene sequence: CDR1 SGHTA, CDR2 FQGTGA. This CDR3 contains 14 residues. The CDR3 sequence: CASTSTTGTYEQYF. As DNA, the CDR3 is TGTGCCAGCACATCGACGACAGGGACCTACGAGCAGTACTTC.

The sample holds many counts of this clonotype. Being one base from a much bigger clone, this may be a read error. The chain carries TRBV7-6 and TRBJ2-7; D may be TRBD1 (5 bases). CDR1 and CDR2 (germline): SGHVS, FNYEAQ. This CDR3 spans 12 amino acids. CDR3 protein: CASSSQGSERYF. DNA of the CDR3: TGTGCCAGCAGCTCCCAGGGTTCGGAGCGGTACTTC.

This clonotype occurred once. At one end, the junction sequence differs from germline, possibly due to a read error. The chain recombines TRBV7-9 with TRBJ2-1, with 11 bases aligning to TRBD1. Per germline, CDR1 SEHNR and CDR2 FQNEAQ (reference sequence). This CDR3 is built from 16 residues. This chain's CDR3 is CASSPWTGGGGNEQFF. The CDR3 DNA follows: TGTGCCAGCAGCCCATGGACAGGGGGCGGAGGCAATGAGCAATTCTTC.

This clonotype came up many times. This chain links TRBV10-3 with TRBJ2-1; 7 bases fit TRBD2. CDR1 is ENHRY and CDR2 is SYGVKD in the germline V gene. V lost 4 bases and J lost 8; bases outside the gene matches: 5. The CDR3 extends over 13 amino acids. The CDR3: CAISGGGVDEQFF. The CDR3 DNA sequence: TGTGCCATCAGTGGGGGGGGGGTGGATGAGCAGTTCTTC.

The J gene is TRBJ2-5, the V gene TRBV25-1; TRBD1 aligns across 11 bases. The germline V gene encodes CDR1 MGHDK and CDR2 SYGVNS. The CDR3 sequence is 14 residues long. Trimming at V came to 4 bases and at J to 5 bases, leaving 3 bases not matched to a gene. In DNA form, the CDR3 reads TGTGCCAGCAGTGGGGGGACAGGGGGTGAGACCCAGTACTTC. It translates to CASSGGTGGETQYF.

At least ten counts were recorded for this clonotype. J is TRBJ1-4 and V is TRBV5-1; unclear D gene. V lost 0 bases to trimming and J lost 5 bases, with 5 bases between them. Per germline, CDR1 SGHRS and CDR2 YFSETQ. CDR3 length equals 13 residues. The DNA for the CDR3 is TGCGCCAGCAGCTTGGCGATCAATGAAAAACTGTTTTTT. Residues: CASSLAINEKLFF.

This chain uses TRBV7-9 with TRBJ1-2, with TRBD1 as a possible D gene (6 bases). V was trimmed by 4 bases and J by 6 bases, leaving 9 bases between them. The V gene's germline CDR1 is SEHNR and CDR2 FQNEAQ (reference sequence). The CDR3 is 12 residues long. CDR3 sequence reads: CASSWGADGYTF. The CDR3, as DNA: TGTGCCAGCAGCTGGGGGGCGGATGGCTACACCTTC.

This clonotype was observed a handful of times. The V call is TRBV7-2, the J call TRBJ1-5; unclear D gene. The ends were cut back, 3 bases at V and 0 bases at J, with 9 bases in the middle. The germline CDR1 and CDR2 sequences are SGHTA and FQGNSA. CDR3 size: 15 residues. CDR3 amino acids: CASSLGGYSNQPQHF. DNA for the CDR3: TGTGCCAGCAGCTTGGGAGGGTATAGCAATCAGCCCCAGCATTTT. The complete variable domain, with remaining parts taken from reference TRBV7-2 and TRBJ1-5, reads GAGVSQSPSNKVTEKGKDVELRCDPISGHTALYWYRQSLGQGLEFLIYFQGNSAPDKSGLPSDRFSAERTGGSVSTLTIQRTQQEDSAVYLCASSLGGYSNQPQHFGDGTRLSIL.

The V and J genes are TRBV24-1 and TRBJ1-2; D unresolved. The CDR3 contains 13 residues. V was trimmed by 5 bases and J by 6 bases, leaving 12 bases between them. CDR1 is KGHDR and CDR2 is SFDVKD in the germline V gene. The CDR3 here is CATSVSFADGYTF. CDR3 bases: TGTGCCACCAGTGTTTCCTTTGCGGATGGCTACACCTTC.

The V call is TRBV6-1, the J call TRBJ2-7, with 10 bases aligning to TRBD2. V lost 6 bases, J lost 0 bases, and 5 bases stayed unmatched. The CDR3 has 15 residues. Germline V gives CDR1 MNHNS, CDR2 SASEGT. DNA of the CDR3: TGTGCCAGCAGCGAAAGCGGGGGGGCCTCCTACGAGCAGTACTTC. This translates into CASSESGGASYEQYF.

There are many counts of this clonotype. The chain uses TRBV6-5 and TRBJ2-1, with 11 bases that match TRBD2. CDR1 MNHEY and CDR2 SVGAGI come from the germline V gene. This CDR3 region has 15 residues. Unmatched junction bases numbered 2, after V lost 5 bases and J lost 2 bases. The CDR3 reads CASSHSGGAYNEQFF. Written as DNA, the CDR3 is TGTGCCAGCAGTCATAGCGGGGGGGCCTACAATGAGCAGTTCTTC.

The genes are TRBV7-3 and TRBJ2-7, with 11 positions matching TRBD2. The CDR3 contains 16 residues. The V segment lost 5 bases and the J segment 3 bases; nucleotides outside the gene matches: 9. Germline loops: CDR1 SGHTA, CDR2 FQGTGA. CDR3 region: CASSVATSGDRYEQYF. CDR3 coding DNA: TGTGCCAGCAGCGTAGCGACTAGCGGGGACCGCTACGAGCAGTACTTC.

This clonotype was seen many times. The chain couples TRBV10-3 to TRBJ2-7, with 7 bases aligning to TRBD1. V trimming: 3 bases; J trimming: 3 bases; junction bases outside the gene matches: 8. CDR1 is ENHRY and CDR2 is SYGVKD in the germline V gene. The CDR3 is 15 amino acids. CDR3 bases: TGTGCCATCAGTGAAACAGGGGTTAGCAACTACGAGCAGTACTTC. Translated, it gives CAISETGVSNYEQYF.

This rearrangement joins TRBV15 to TRBJ2-3, with TRBD2 identical over 11 bases. The J segment lost 2 bases and the V segment lost 3 bases, leaving 7 bases of the junction unmatched. Germline values: CDR1 LNHNV, CDR2 YYDKDF (reference sequence). The CDR3 covers 17 residues. CDR3 loop: CATSRGPGLADTDTQYF. The CDR3 DNA sequence: TGTGCCACCAGCAGGGGACCGGGACTAGCGGACACAGATACGCAGTATTTT.